This TCR beta chain emerged from a study of long-term antiretroviral therapy in people with HIV. A note on this clone: Its antigen is still unknown.

Samples were assayed with immunoSEQ v3.0 at survey level. What sequencing targeted per sample was about 35,000-55,000 T-cell genomes. Libraries were prepared by immunoSEQ multiplex PCR; TCRdb keeps only in-frame clonotypes and omits some of them. The table lists over 40,000 clones, about 95% of them singletons, with around 2.7% in the top ten. The ends lost 1 base at V and 2 bases at J; junction bases unmatched: 2. The germline V gene has CDR1 MNHNY and CDR2 SVGAGI (reference sequence). This CDR3 is built from 15 residues. Broader study findings: Pre-ART expanded TRB clones stayed dominant throughout, though often decreasing after ART.

Sequenced here: unsorted PBMCs, sampled 3.7 years after starting antiretroviral therapy. The sequence was obtained from a woman aged 50 to 60 with HIV. This chain joins TRBV6-6 and TRBJ2-1; 7 positions agree with TRBD2. The CDR3 protein is CASSYLAGAYNEQFF. The CDR3 DNA reads TGTGCCAGCAGTTACTTGGCGGGGGCCTACAATGAGCAGTTCTTC.